A selection of T cell receptor beta chains follows, all from one sample in a study of beta chain features in type 1 diabetes. Produced via immunoSEQ multiplex PCR; TCRdb's table is partial and in-frame only. The top ten hold 2.1% of the sample, which has tens of thousands of clones, roughly 49% seen once. The sequencing input was Tregs from blood. These receptor sequences come from a woman aged 18-35 years in good health. Each CDR3 is given with its conserved first and last residue. Size values are once, few and many counts, or a class for expanded clones, and some rows have none.

v_call	clone_size	j_call	cdr3_aa
TRBV5-1	-	TRBJ2-1	CASILGLAGDEQFF
TRBV7-2	few	TRBJ2-3	CASSLYPPGQGILTDTQYF
TRBV7-2	-	TRBJ2-7	CASSLGGRASYEQYF
TRBV10-2	-	TRBJ2-5	CASRSQGNQETQYF
TRBV28	-	TRBJ2-1	CASVRTASNEQFF
TRBV18	few	TRBJ2-3	CASSEQAFSDTQYF
TRBV7-6	few	TRBJ2-5	CASSFTGGRETQYF
TRBV28	-	-	CASSSPQDRASYEQYF
TRBV27	-	TRBJ1-5	CASSFWQGFGNQPQHF
TRBV28	-	TRBJ1-2	CASSLGRGPYGYTF
TRBV6-6	-	TRBJ2-3	CASSPPARPPEYF
TRBV28	-	TRBJ2-1	CASRTGSSGRNEQFF
TRBV5-3	-	TRBJ2-2	CARSLTGLAGDTGELFF
TRBV11-2	-	TRBJ1-2	CASSLEWATGYTF
TRBV4-2	few	TRBJ1-5	CASSLERDRGSYQPQHF
TRBV13	-	TRBJ2-1	CASSLIGTSGRRAHEQFF
TRBV29-1	few	TRBJ2-2	CSVEPTGSGTGELFF
TRBV15	-	TRBJ2-1	CATSIGGRGNNEQFF
TRBV5-4	few	TRBJ2-3	CASRTSGTDTQYF
TRBV28	-	TRBJ2-7	CASSSRPTYEQYF
TRBV4-2	-	TRBJ2-3	CASSPGTRTDTQYF
TRBV7-9	few	TRBJ2-7	CASSRSSYEQYF
TRBV30	-	TRBJ2-3	CAWSGTGGTDTQYF
TRBV6-1	-	TRBJ2-1	CASSGLAGGTNEQFF
TRBV5-5	-	TRBJ2-1	CASSPGVAGALEQFF
TRBV7-2	-	-	CASSTRVAYEQYF
TRBV4-3	few	TRBJ2-3	CASSQEWASGTSDTQYF
TRBV29-1	-	TRBJ1-2	CSVEGRRGHNYGYTF
TRBV5-6	-	TRBJ2-2	CASSLDLGGTGELFF
TRBV2	-	TRBJ1-1	CASRRQGNTEAFF
TRBV19	-	TRBJ2-7	CASSTLDSRFYEQYF
TRBV7-8	-	TRBJ2-7	CASSSFGGSIDEQYF
TRBV27	-	TRBJ2-2	CASSFRQIANTGELFF
TRBV7-2	-	TRBJ2-3	CASSPPSVTQYF
TRBV27	-	TRBJ2-7	CASSLKIQGYEQYF
TRBV7-9	-	TRBJ2-7	CASSLAGAGQAGEQYF
TRBV28	-	TRBJ2-1	CASKTSGRRRDEQFF
TRBV2	few	TRBJ2-7	CASALAGGQGYEQYF
TRBV30	-	TRBJ1-5	CALDRGDQPQHF
TRBV7-6	-	TRBJ2-1	CASQRRGGNEQFF
TRBV30	-	TRBJ1-2	CARRHRDRDYGYTF
TRBV6-6	-	TRBJ1-1	CASSYEGGRTEAFF
TRBV28	-	TRBJ1-5	CASSEGGGALGGQPQHF
TRBV6-6	-	TRBJ2-7	CASSYPGSATYEQYF
TRBV2	-	TRBJ2-7	CASRSAERAGEQYF